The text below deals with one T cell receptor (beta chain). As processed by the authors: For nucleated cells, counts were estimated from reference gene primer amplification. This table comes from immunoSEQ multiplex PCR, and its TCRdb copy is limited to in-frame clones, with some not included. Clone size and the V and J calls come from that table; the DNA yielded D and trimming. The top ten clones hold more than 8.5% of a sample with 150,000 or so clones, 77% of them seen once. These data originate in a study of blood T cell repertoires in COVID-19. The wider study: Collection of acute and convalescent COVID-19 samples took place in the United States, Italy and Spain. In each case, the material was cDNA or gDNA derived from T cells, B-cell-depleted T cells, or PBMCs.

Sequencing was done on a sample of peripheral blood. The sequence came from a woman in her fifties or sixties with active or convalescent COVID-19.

In DNA form, the CDR3 reads TGTGCCAGCAGTTTACAGGGGGCGCCGGGCAATCAGCCCCAGCATTTT. It is translated as CASSLQGAPGNQPQHF. The chain is built from TRBV28 and TRBJ1-5, with 8 bases that match TRBD1. Germline V CDR1 and CDR2: MDHEN, SYDVKM. The CDR3 is 16 residues long. Trimming took 2 bases from V and 2 from J; bases not matched to a gene: 5.